The 28 T cell receptor beta chains listed next were all sequenced from one sample in a study of T-cell reconstitution after alpha-beta-depleted transplantation in children. Preparation of the TCRbeta library used unique molecular identifiers. A single record per CDR3 protein comes from TCRdb applying MiXCR to the PCR reads. The data show about 58,000 distinct CDR3 sequences, 44% seen once. The input for sequencing was PBMCs, mostly from graft donor cells, taken 360 days after TCRalphabeta/CD19-depleted stem cell transplant. The receptors derive from a male patient younger than 18 who had a stem cell transplant for acute lymphoblastic leukemia, so the T cells may come from the graft donor.

This clonotype has a handful of counts. The rearrangement uses TRBV5-4 and TRBJ2-1; 11 nucleotides match TRBD2. Germline CDR1 reads SGHNT; CDR2 reads YYREEE (reference sequence). Trimming at V came to 4 bases and at J to 7 bases, leaving 10 bases not matched to a gene. CDR3 length equals 16 residues. The CDR3 DNA reads as TGTGCCAGCAGCGAACCCCCGACTAGCGGGGTGAATGAGCAGTTCTTC. This gives the protein CASSEPPTSGVNEQFF.

This chain joins TRBV2 and TRBJ2-2; D not certain. Germline-derived CDR1 and CDR2 are SNHLY and FYNNEI. This CDR3 is 16 amino acids long. Trimming took off 1 base at V and 3 bases at J, with 12 bases between the two ends. DNA for the CDR3: TGTGCCAGCAGTGAAGGACGGCGGTCCCACACCGGGGAGCTGTTTTTT. Translated, it gives CASSEGRRSHTGELFF.

The chain links TRBV12-3 or TRBV12-4 to TRBJ1-5; TRBD1 matches at 11 bases. Germline trimming cut 6 bases from V and 7 bases from J; bases unmatched to any gene: 8. This CDR3 region has 15 residues. The CDR3 DNA follows: TGTGCCAGCAGACCCGGACAGGGGGCAGGACAGCCCCAGCATTTT. It specifies CASRPGQGAGQPQHF.

This clonotype was recorded a few times. The chain joins TRBV5-1 to TRBJ2-7, with 9 bases fitting TRBD1. The CDR3 runs to 14 residues. V gave up 4 bases and J gave up 5 bases; unmatched junction bases: 7. Germline CDR1 is SGHRS and CDR2 is YFSETQ. CDR3 bases: TGCGCCAGCAGCATCGGGACAGGGTTCCACGAGCAGTACTTC. Translation gives CASSIGTGFHEQYF.

The J gene is TRBJ2-1, the V gene TRBV6-2 or TRBV6-3; 16 nucleotides line up with TRBD2. The CDR3 loop spans 16 amino acids. The germline V gene encodes CDR1 MNHEY and CDR2 SVGEGT. The ends lost 2 bases at V and 9 bases at J; junction bases unmatched: 4. The CDR3 DNA reads TGTGCCAGCAGTTACGGGACTAGCGGGGGGGCATCTGAGCAGTTCTTC. Its protein is CASSYGTSGGASEQFF.

The genes are TRBV2 and TRBJ2-1; 12 bases line up with TRBD2. The CDR3 loop spans 15 amino acids. J lost 9 bases, V lost 2 bases, and 5 bases had no gene match. Germline V CDR1 and CDR2: SNHLY, FYNNEI. Written as DNA, the CDR3 is TGTGCCAGCAGTGAACGGCTAGCGGGAGGGTTTGAGCAGTTCTTC. Its protein product is CASSERLAGGFEQFF. The full variable domain, completed using reference TRBV2 and TRBJ2-1, is EPEVTQTPSHQVTQMGQEVILRCVPISNHLYFYWYRQILGQKVEFLVSFYNNEISEKSEIFDDQFSVERPDGSNFTLKIRSTKLEDSAMYFCASSERLAGGFEQFFGPGTRLTVL.

This clonotype was counted at least ten times. This chain uses TRBV12-3 or TRBV12-4 with TRBJ2-6; D call uncertain. The CDR3 runs to 13 residues. The ends were cut back, 7 bases at V and 4 bases at J, with 8 bases in the middle. This CDR3 reads CASKGLGANVLTF. In nucleotides, the CDR3 is TGTGCCAGCAAAGGGCTAGGGGCCAACGTCCTGACTTTC.

J is TRBJ1-5 and V is TRBV24-1; D perhaps matches TRBD1 (5 bases). The CDR3 has 14 residues. Trimming stripped 3 bases from V and 4 bases from J, with 9 bases between. The germline V gene encodes CDR1 KGHDR and CDR2 SFDVKD. The DNA for the CDR3 is TGTGCCACCAGTGATGGGGCCGATAATCAGCCCCAGCATTTT. Translating it yields CATSDGADNQPQHF.

In this sample, this clonotype turned up a few times. The CDR3 is CASRKIVWAGAVGEQFF. In nucleotides, the CDR3 is TGTGCCAGCAGAAAGATTGTTTGGGCCGGGGCAGTCGGTGAGCAGTTCTTC. The gene calls are TRBV7-9 and TRBJ2-1; D possibly uses TRBD1 or TRBD2 (5 bases each). This CDR3 has 17 amino acids. Trimming removed 6 bases from V and 9 bases from J, with 27 bases in between. Germline CDR1 reads SEHNR; CDR2 reads FQNEAQ (reference sequence).

This clonotype was counted many times. The chain employs TRBV4-3 and TRBJ1-2, with 8 bases lining up with TRBD1. The length of the CDR3 is 16 residues. The germline V gene has CDR1 LGHNA and CDR2 YSLEER. Trimming at V came to 0 bases and at J to 3 bases, leaving 6 bases not matched to a gene. The CDR3 is CASSQDKGQGYYGYTF. DNA for the CDR3: TGCGCCAGCAGCCAAGATAAAGGACAGGGTTACTATGGCTACACCTTC.

This clonotype was seen only a few times. The chain uses TRBV27 and TRBJ2-7; 9 bases are shared with TRBD1. The junction had 3 bases not matched to a gene; V was cut back by 2 bases and J by 1 base. This CDR3 has 15 amino acids. Per the germline V gene, CDR1 is MNHEY and CDR2 is SMNVEV (reference sequence). The CDR3: CASSLPGQGSYEQYF. The CDR3 region has the DNA TGTGCCAGCAGTTTACCGGGACAGGGATCCTACGAGCAGTACTTC.

This clonotype was found a few times. The rearrangement links TRBV29-1 to TRBJ2-2; 10 bases are a match to TRBD2. CDR3 size: 14 residues. Trimming cost V 6 bases and J 0 bases; bases outside gene matches: 1. Germline CDR1 and CDR2: SQVTM and ANQGSEA. CDR3 DNA: TGCAGCGTCGGACTAGCGGCGAACACCGGGGAGCTGTTTTTT. Translated, it gives CSVGLAANTGELFF.

The J gene is TRBJ2-3, the V gene TRBV9; 7 bases agree with TRBD2. CDR1 SGDLS and CDR2 YYNGEE come from the germline V gene. J gave up 5 bases and V 4 bases, and 4 bases lay outside the gene matches. The CDR3 spans 13 residues. The CDR3 spells CASSLRERDTQYF. DNA for the CDR3: TGTGCCAGCAGCTTGCGGGAGCGAGATACGCAGTATTTT. Full variable domain (missing parts from reference TRBV9 and TRBJ2-3): DSGVTQTPKHLITATGQRVTLRCSPRSGDLSVYWYQQSLDQGLQFLIQYYNGEERAKGNILERFSAQQFPDLHSELNLSSLELGDSALYFCASSLRERDTQYFGPGTRLTVL.

The CDR3 sequence is CASSRTGSYEQYF. The CDR3, as DNA: TGTGCCAGCAGCAGGACAGGGAGTTACGAGCAGTACTTC. This chain uses TRBV12-3 or TRBV12-4 with TRBJ2-7; 8 positions match TRBD1. Losses at the gene ends were 6 bases for V and 4 bases for J; bases not matched to a gene: 5. This CDR3 has 13 residues.

The V and J genes are TRBV12-3 or TRBV12-4 and TRBJ2-5; weak D call: TRBD2 (6 bases). The ends were cut back, 8 bases at V and 2 bases at J, with 12 bases in the middle. The CDR3 has 13 amino acids. CDR3 amino acids: CASRDFDQETQYF. In nucleotides, the CDR3 is TGTGCCAGCCGGGACTTCGATCAAGAGACCCAGTACTTC.

The chain combines TRBV20-1 with TRBJ1-6; a weak D match, TRBD1 (6 bases). This CDR3 spans 12 amino acids. Germline lookup yields CDR1 DFQATT and CDR2 SNEGSKA (reference sequence). V was trimmed by 3 bases and J by 11 bases, leaving 11 bases between them. CDR3 residues: CSASSQGTPLHF. In DNA, the CDR3 is TGCAGTGCTAGCTCTCAGGGGACACCCCTCCACTTT.

J is TRBJ1-1 and V is TRBV12-3 or TRBV12-4, with TRBD1 as a possible D gene (6 bases). The CDR3 is made up of 11 amino acids. Trimming took 3 bases from V and 9 from J, leaving 8 bases between them. CDR3 sequence (DNA): TGTGCCAGCAGTTTCCGGGGGCAAGCTTTCTTT. It codes for CASSFRGQAFF.

This clonotype was observed a single time. The chain employs TRBV5-1 and TRBJ2-3, with 8 bases lining up with TRBD2. The V and J ends lost 4 bases and 0 bases, in that order; junction bases with no gene match: 16. Germline V CDR1 and CDR2: SGHRS, YFSETQ. The CDR3 sequence is 19 residues long. The CDR3 is CASSQAPPGLAPSTDTQYF. CDR3 coding DNA: TGCGCCAGCAGCCAAGCCCCACCAGGACTAGCTCCTAGCACAGATACGCAGTATTTT.

This clonotype was counted a few times. A junction boundary mismatches the germline segment, possibly from a read error. This chain connects TRBV29-1 to TRBJ1-2; 7 nucleotides match TRBD1. Per germline, CDR1 SQVTM and CDR2 ANQGSEA. The CDR3 consists of 13 residues. CDR3 protein: CSVDPDRAYAYTF. The CDR3 region has the DNA TGCAGCGTTGACCCTGACAGGGCTTATGCCTACACCTTC.

This chain links TRBV24-1 with TRBJ2-5, with 13 positions matching TRBD2. The CDR3 sequence is 16 residues long. J was trimmed by 5 bases and V by 5 bases; bases with no gene match: 7. Germline loops: CDR1 KGHDR, CDR2 SFDVKD. The CDR3 DNA reads TGTGCCACCAGTGCACTAGCGGGAGGGCTGGAGGAGACCCAGTACTTC. It translates to CATSALAGGLEETQYF.

This clonotype was found a few times. V usage is TRBV12-3 or TRBV12-4 and J usage is TRBJ1-1, with no clear D. The CDR3 length is 14 residues. V lost 3 bases to trimming and J lost 6 bases, with 14 bases between them. CDR3 residues: CASSFVGSEPEAFF. In nucleotides, the CDR3 is TGTGCCAGCAGTTTTGTTGGATCCGAGCCTGAAGCTTTCTTT.

This chain connects TRBV20-1 to TRBJ1-4, with no clear D. V dropped 1 base and J dropped 2 bases, with 8 bases sitting between them. The CDR3 contains 14 residues. CDR1 and CDR2 (germline): DFQATT, SNEGSKA (reference sequence). CDR3 residues: CSARVEGTNEKLFF. The CDR3 coding sequence is TGCAGTGCTAGAGTGGAAGGTACTAATGAAAAACTGTTTTTT.

The chain employs TRBV7-2 and TRBJ2-5; D remains ambiguous. The V and J ends lost 3 bases and 11 bases respectively, with 13 bases between them. This CDR3 has 12 amino acids. Germline-derived CDR1 and CDR2 are SGHTA and FQGNSA. The CDR3 region is CASSFLAAPQYF. The CDR3 nucleotides read TGTGCCAGCAGCTTCTTGGCAGCCCCACAGTACTTC.

This chain joins TRBV12-3 or TRBV12-4 and TRBJ2-7; weak D call: TRBD1 (6 bases). This CDR3 comprises 13 residues. The V and J ends lost 7 bases and 2 bases respectively, with 12 bases between them. CDR3 DNA: TGTGCCAGCACCCCCGGACAGACCTACGAGCAGTACTTC. Its protein product is CASTPGQTYEQYF.

This clonotype was recorded a few times. The chain carries TRBV7-6 and TRBJ2-1; D gene uncertain. Germline V gene lookup returns CDR1 SGHVS and CDR2 FNYEAQ. The CDR3 has 14 residues. Trimming stripped 5 bases from V and 2 bases from J, with 10 bases between. This CDR3 reads CASSPTGPYNEQFF. The CDR3 coding sequence is TGTGCCAGCAGCCCAACCGGCCCCTACAATGAGCAGTTCTTC.

V usage is TRBV7-8 and J usage is TRBJ1-1; 8 bases are shared with TRBD1. The CDR3 length is 15 residues. Germline V CDR1 and CDR2: SGHVS, FQNEAQ. V trimming: 5 bases; J trimming: 1 base; junction bases outside the gene matches: 6. The CDR3 protein is CASSPWTGSNTEAFF. The CDR3 DNA sequence: TGTGCCAGCAGCCCGTGGACAGGGTCGAACACTGAAGCTTTCTTT.

The rearrangement uses TRBV6-5 and TRBJ1-5, with unresolved D. The V end was cut by 3 bases, the J end by 4 bases, with 10 bases between. Per germline, CDR1 MNHEY and CDR2 SVGAGI. CDR3 size: 14 residues. CDR3 protein: CASSYHPGNQPQHF. CDR3 in DNA: TGTGCCAGCAGTTATCATCCAGGTAATCAGCCCCAGCATTTT.

This clonotype was recorded a few times. The rearrangement joins TRBV29-1 to TRBJ2-3, with 7 bases aligning to TRBD1. The germline V gene encodes CDR1 SQVTM and CDR2 ANQGSEA. CDR3 length: 20 amino acids. The V segment lost 1 base and the J segment 0 bases; nucleotides outside the gene matches: 19. The CDR3 protein is CSVEGYWDPGQITSTDTQYF. The CDR3 DNA sequence: TGCAGCGTTGAAGGGTATTGGGACCCGGGACAGATAACTAGCACAGATACGCAGTATTTT.